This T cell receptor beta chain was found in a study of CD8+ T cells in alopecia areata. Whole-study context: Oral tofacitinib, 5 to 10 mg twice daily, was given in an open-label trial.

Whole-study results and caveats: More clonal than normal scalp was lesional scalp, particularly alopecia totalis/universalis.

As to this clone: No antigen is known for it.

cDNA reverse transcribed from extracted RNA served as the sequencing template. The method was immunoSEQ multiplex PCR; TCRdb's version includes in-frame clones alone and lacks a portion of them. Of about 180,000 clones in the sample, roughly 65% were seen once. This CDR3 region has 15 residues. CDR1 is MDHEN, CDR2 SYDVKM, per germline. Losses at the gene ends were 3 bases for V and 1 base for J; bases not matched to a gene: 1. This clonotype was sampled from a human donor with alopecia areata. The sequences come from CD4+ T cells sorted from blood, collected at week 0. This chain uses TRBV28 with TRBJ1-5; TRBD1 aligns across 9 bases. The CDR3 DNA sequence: TGTGCCAGCAGTTTCGGACAGGGGAGCAATCAGCCCCAGCATTTT. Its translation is CASSFGQGSNQPQHF.